This passage covers 13 T cell receptor delta chains from one sample sequenced in a study of gamma-delta T cells after stem cell transplantation. TCRdb re-called the RT-PCR reads with CATT. The table has over a thousand delta-chain clones, more than 10% seen once. Material for sequencing was gamma-delta T cells. Receptors originate from a human donor. It is not recorded whose cells these are; they may come from a transplant donor.

Concerning this clone itself: For this DNA, TCRdb reports the protein of a much larger clone, which diverges at residue 3, most likely from a read error; the protein presented here is translated directly from the DNA. This chain links TRDV2 with TRDJ1; TRDD3 matches at 9 bases. This CDR3 comprises 19 residues. Germline V gene lookup returns CDR1 GEAIGNYY and CDR2 EKD. CDR3 sequence: CAFDTVVYTNLGDTDKLIF. The CDR3 nucleotides are TGTGCCTTTGACACCGTGGTGTATACGAATCTGGGGGATACCGATAAACTCATCTTT.

This clone is categorized as large. This sequence joins TRDV2 and TRDJ1; 7 bases line up with TRDD3. Looked up from germline, CDR1 is GEAIGNYY and CDR2 is EKD. This CDR3 has 19 amino acids. V lost 1 base and J lost 1; bases outside the gene matches: 17. Here the CDR3 DNA reads TGTGCCTGTGACACTCTCTCACCTGGGGGCCCCAGGGGCACCGATAAACTCATCTTT. Protein sequence: CACDTLSPGGPRGTDKLIF.

This clone is medium-sized within its sample. This chain joins TRDV2 and TRDJ1, with D unresolved. V was trimmed by 0 bases and J by 4 bases, leaving 14 bases between them. Germline V gene sequence: CDR1 GEAIGNYY, CDR2 EKD. The CDR3 spans 15 residues. CDR3 protein: CACDTIVPRGDKLIF. The CDR3 bases are TGTGCCTGTGACACCATTGTGCCGCGGGGCGATAAACTCATCTTT.

This clone ranks as large. Other DNA variants within this sample encode the same CDR3. The chain couples TRDV2 to TRDJ3; 8 bases fit TRDD3. V lost 0 bases and J lost 0; bases outside the gene matches: 12. The CDR3 is made up of 21 amino acids. CDR1 is GEAIGNYY and CDR2 is EKD in the germline V gene. The CDR3 reads CACDTIRTGGPSSWDTRQMFF. In DNA, the CDR3 is TGTGCCTGTGACACCATCCGTACTGGGGGTCCGAGCTCCTGGGACACCCGACAGATGTTTTTC.

As concerns this clone: The TCRdb protein, from a much larger clone, departs from this DNA's translation at residue 13, likely by read error; the protein shown derives from the DNA. J is TRDJ1 and V is TRDV2, with D perhaps given as TRDD2 or TRDD3 (7 bases each). The CDR3 contains 19 residues. The V gene lost 1 base and the J gene lost 4 bases, with 27 bases spanning the gap. Germline V gives CDR1 GEAIGNYY, CDR2 EKD. CDR3 residues: CACDTAGFPTGADGDKLIF. The DNA for the CDR3 is TGTGCCTGTGACACGGCGGGCTTTCCTACTGGGGCTGATGGCGATAAACTCATCTTT.

Relative to its sample, this clone is medium-sized. A far larger clone lies a single base away; this is likely a read error. The chain recombines TRDV2 with TRDJ1, with 9 bases that match TRDD3. This CDR3 comprises 17 residues. Looked up from germline, CDR1 is GEAIGNYY and CDR2 is EKD. The CDR3 DNA sequence: TGTGCCTGTGACTCTATAGACGGGGGGATACTTTCCGATAAATTCATCTTT. Translated: CACDSIDGGILSDKFIF.

The rearrangement links TRDV2 to TRDJ1; 13 bases agree with TRDD3. Germline CDR1 is GEAIGNYY and CDR2 is EKD. The CDR3 loop spans 18 amino acids. J was trimmed by 1 base and V by 3 bases; bases with no gene match: 10. The DNA for the CDR3 is TGTGCCTGTGACTCCCTACTGGGGGATACGCGAGGCACCGATAAACTCATCTTT. Protein: CACDSLLGDTRGTDKLIF.

In this sample, this clone turned up a few times. The likely explanation is a read error, given a far larger clone one base away. Other DNA sequences from this sample encode an identical CDR3 as well. The CDR3 loop reads CACDTVRGIRTTDKLIF. Written as DNA, the CDR3 is TGTGCCTGTGACACTGTGCGCGGGATACGAACGACCGATAAACTCATCTTT. V is TRDV2 and J is TRDJ1, with 8 bases lining up with TRDD3. CDR1 is GEAIGNYY, CDR2 EKD, per germline. The CDR3 is 17 residues long. With V trimmed by 1 base and J by 2 bases, 11 bases remained unmatched.

A remark on this clone: A read error likely explains this, since a far larger clone differs by one base. Other nucleotide sequences in the sample specify the same CDR3. The chain is built from TRDV2 and TRDJ2; 9 bases are shared with TRDD3. This CDR3 is built from 17 residues. Germline loops: CDR1 GEAIGNYY, CDR2 EKD. In DNA form, the CDR3 reads TGTGCCTGTGACACCCTGGGGGATCCGGATTTGACAGCACAACTATTCTTT. This codes for CACDTLGDPDLTAQLFF.

A few counts support this clone. The translation of this DNA and the TCRdb protein of a much larger clone differ at residue 5, probably owing to a read error; the protein shown here is translated from the DNA. V is TRDV2 and J is TRDJ1, with 11 bases lining up with TRDD3. The CDR3 covers 20 residues. V was pared by 3 bases and J by 0 bases, with 17 bases of the junction left unmatched. Germline V CDR1 and CDR2: GEAIGNYY, EKD. The CDR3 DNA sequence: TGTGCCTGTGACTCCCTTCTGAGGATGGGGGATACGCGATACACCGATAAACTCATCTTT. It translates to CACDSLLRMGDTRYTDKLIF.

Only a few counts were recorded for this clone. A far larger clone is just one base off, so this is likely a read error. Within the sample, other DNA sequences also encode this same CDR3. V usage is TRDV2 and J usage is TRDJ1; 7 bases line up with TRDD2. The ends lost 1 base at V and 4 bases at J; junction bases unmatched: 20. This CDR3 spans 19 amino acids. Per the germline V gene, CDR1 is GEAIGNYY and CDR2 is EKD. CDR3 residues: CACDTAGFPTGAYGDKLIF. In nucleotides, the CDR3 is TGTGCCTGTGACACGGCGGGCTTTCCTACTGGTGCTTATGGCGATAAACTCATCTTT.

Only a few counts were recorded for this clone. The amino acid sequence in TCRdb belongs to a much larger clone and departs from this DNA's translation at residue 10, likely a sequencing read error; the sequence shown is translated from the DNA. CDR3 sequence: CACDTAGFPNGAYGDKLIF. Written as DNA, the CDR3 is TGTGCCTGTGACACGGCGGGCTTTCCTAATGGGGCTTATGGCGATAAACTCATCTTT. The V and J genes are TRDV2 and TRDJ1; TRDD2 might be the D (6 bases). The CDR3 loop spans 19 amino acids. The germline V gene has CDR1 GEAIGNYY and CDR2 EKD. The V end lost 1 base, the J end lost 4 bases, and 27 bases lay between the germline ends.

This clone was picked up a small number of times. This clone may be a read error of a much larger clone one base away. Additional DNA sequences in this sample encode the identical CDR3. The chain combines TRDV2 with TRDJ1; tentative D call: TRDD3 (5 bases). The V end was cut by 1 base, the J end by 2 bases, with 16 bases between. This CDR3 has 16 residues. The germline CDR1 and CDR2 sequences are GEAIGNYY and EKD. Here the CDR3 DNA reads TGTGCCTGTGACACGGCGTTCGGATATGTTACCGATAAACTCATCTTT. Protein product: CACDTAFGYVTDKLIF.